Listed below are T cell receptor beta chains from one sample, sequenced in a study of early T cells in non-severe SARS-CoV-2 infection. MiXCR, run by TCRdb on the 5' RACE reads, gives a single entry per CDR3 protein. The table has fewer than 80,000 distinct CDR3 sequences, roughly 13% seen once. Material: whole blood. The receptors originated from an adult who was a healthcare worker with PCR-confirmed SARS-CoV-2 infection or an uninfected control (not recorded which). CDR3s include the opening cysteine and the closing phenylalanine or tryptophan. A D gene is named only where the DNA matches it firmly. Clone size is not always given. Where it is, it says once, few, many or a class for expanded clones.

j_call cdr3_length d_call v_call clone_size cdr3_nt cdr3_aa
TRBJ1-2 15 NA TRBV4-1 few TGCGCCAGCAGCCAAGCGGAACAGGAAATCTATGGCTACACCTTC CASSQAEQEIYGYTF
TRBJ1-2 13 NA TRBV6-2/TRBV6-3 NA TGTGCCAGCAGTGCCTCAGTGAACTATGGCTACACCTTC CASSASVNYGYTF
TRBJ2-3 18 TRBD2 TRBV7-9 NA TGTGCCAGCAGCTCACCCGGGACTAGCGGGGGGGCCGGAGATACGCAGTATTTT CASSSPGTSGGAGDTQYF
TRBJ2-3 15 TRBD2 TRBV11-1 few TGTGCCAGCAGTCGACTAGCGGGGTCCCAGGATACGCAGTATTTT CASSRLAGSQDTQYF
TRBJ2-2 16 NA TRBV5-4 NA TGTGCCAGCACCCGTTCGGGAAGGGACGGCACCGGGGAGCTGTTTTTT CASTRSGRDGTGELFF
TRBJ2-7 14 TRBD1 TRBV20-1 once TGCAGTGCTAGACAGGCAGACAGGGACTACGAGCAGTACTTC CSARQADRDYEQYF
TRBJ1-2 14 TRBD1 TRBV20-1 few TGCAGTGCTAGAACAGGGGGGCGAGGCTATGGCTACACCTTC CSARTGGRGYGYTF
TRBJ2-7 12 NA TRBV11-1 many TGTGCCAGCAGACAACTAGGCTACGAGCAGTACTTC CASRQLGYEQYF
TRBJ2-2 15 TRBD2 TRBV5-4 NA TGTGCCAGCAGCTTGAGCGGGAGGGCCGCCGGGGAGCTGTTTTTT CASSLSGRAAGELFF
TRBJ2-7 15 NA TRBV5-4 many TGTGCCAGCAGCGCCTTGGACCGGGGATCCACCGAGCAGTACTTC CASSALDRGSTEQYF
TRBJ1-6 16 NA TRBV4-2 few TGTGCCAGCAGCCAAGATAGTACCGGGGGTCAATCACCCCTCCACTTT CASSQDSTGGQSPLHF